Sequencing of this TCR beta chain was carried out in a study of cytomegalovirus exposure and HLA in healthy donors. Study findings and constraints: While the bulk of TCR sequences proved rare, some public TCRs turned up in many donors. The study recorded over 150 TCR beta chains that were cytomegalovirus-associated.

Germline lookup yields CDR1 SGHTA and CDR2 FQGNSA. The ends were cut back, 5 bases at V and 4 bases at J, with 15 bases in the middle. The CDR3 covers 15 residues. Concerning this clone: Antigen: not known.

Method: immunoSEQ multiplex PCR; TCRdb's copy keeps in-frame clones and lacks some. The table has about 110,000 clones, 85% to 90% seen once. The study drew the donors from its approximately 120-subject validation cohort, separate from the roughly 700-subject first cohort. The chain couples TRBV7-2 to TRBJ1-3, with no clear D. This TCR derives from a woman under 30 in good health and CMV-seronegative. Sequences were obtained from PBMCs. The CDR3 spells CASSPTRGNGNTIYF. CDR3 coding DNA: TGTGCCAGCAGCCCAACCAGAGGGAACGGAAACACCATATATTTT.